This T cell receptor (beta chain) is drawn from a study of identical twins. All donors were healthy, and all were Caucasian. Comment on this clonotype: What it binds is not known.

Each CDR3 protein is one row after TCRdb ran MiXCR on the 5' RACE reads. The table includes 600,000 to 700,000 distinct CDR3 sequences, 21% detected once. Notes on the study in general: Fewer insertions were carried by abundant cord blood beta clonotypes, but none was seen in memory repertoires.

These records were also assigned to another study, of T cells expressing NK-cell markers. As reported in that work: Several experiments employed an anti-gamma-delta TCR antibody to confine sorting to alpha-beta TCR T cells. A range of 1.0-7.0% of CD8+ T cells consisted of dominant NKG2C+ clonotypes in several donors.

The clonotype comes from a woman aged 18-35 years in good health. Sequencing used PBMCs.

CDR3 nucleotides: TGTGCCAGCAGCCCGGCAAGCGGGGGCACAGATACGCAGTATTTT. It specifies CASSPASGGTDTQYF. The chain uses TRBV12-3 or TRBV12-4 and TRBJ2-3; 7 bases match TRBD2. V lost 6 bases to trimming and J lost 1 base; unmatched junction nucleotides: 7. The CDR3 sequence is 15 residues long.